These T cell receptor beta chains were read from a single sample in a study of cytomegalovirus exposure and HLA in healthy donors. Data came from immunoSEQ multiplex PCR; TCRdb stores just in-frame clones and leaves some out. Of over 150,000 clones listed, under 90% are singletons. The sequenced sample was PBMCs. Receptor source: a man under 40 in good health and CMV-seropositive. Each CDR3 is given with its conserved first and last residue. The D gene is left open where the match is weak. The size entry is marked missing in some rows and otherwise reads once, few, many or a size class.

CDR3 DNA: TGTGCCAGCAGTAGAGCGGGAGGGCGTAGGTATGAGCAGTTCTTC
CDR3 protein: CASSRAGGRRYEQFF
clone size: -
V gene: TRBV28
J gene: TRBJ2-1
D gene: TRBD2

CDR3 DNA: TGTGCCAGCAGCTCTCGGGGACTAGCGGGAGGAACCGAGCAGTACTTC
CDR3 protein: CASSSRGLAGGTEQYF
clone size: once
V gene: TRBV7-2
J gene: TRBJ2-7
D gene: TRBD2

CDR3 DNA: TGTGCCAGCAGCCCCTACTCTGGGGCCAACGTCCTGACTTTC
CDR3 protein: CASSPYSGANVLTF
clone size: -
V gene: TRBV9
J gene: TRBJ2-6
D gene: -

CDR3 DNA: TGTGCCAGCAGCTTGGACAGGGGGCAAGAGACCCAGTACTTC
CDR3 protein: CASSLDRGQETQYF
clone size: -
V gene: TRBV7-9
J gene: TRBJ2-5
D gene: TRBD1

CDR3 DNA: TGTGCCAGCAGCTTAGCGAAACAGGGGGCGGAGACCCAGTACTTC
CDR3 protein: CASSLAKQGAETQYF
clone size: -
V gene: TRBV7-2
J gene: TRBJ2-5
D gene: TRBD1

CDR3 DNA: TGCGCCAGCAGCCACGGGACTAGCGGGAGGACTGAGCAGTTCTTC
CDR3 protein: CASSHGTSGRTEQFF
clone size: -
V gene: TRBV4-1
J gene: TRBJ2-1
D gene: TRBD2

CDR3 DNA: TGTGCCAGCAGCTCCGTTTTCCCCGGGGAGCTGTTTTTT
CDR3 protein: CASSSVFPGELFF
clone size: -
V gene: TRBV7-2
J gene: TRBJ2-2
D gene: -

CDR3 DNA: TGTTCCAGCAGGCCCCGACAGGGGAGCACTGAAGCTTTCTTT
CDR3 protein: CSSRPRQGSTEAFF
clone size: few
V gene: TRBV7-9
J gene: TRBJ1-1
D gene: TRBD1

CDR3 DNA: TGTGCCAGCAGTTACTCATCAGGGAACACCGGGGAGCTGTTTTTT
CDR3 protein: CASSYSSGNTGELFF
clone size: -
V gene: TRBV6-5
J gene: TRBJ2-2
D gene: -

CDR3 DNA: TGTGCCGGACAGACGAATGAAAAACTGTTTTTT
CDR3 protein: CAGQTNEKLFF
clone size: -
V gene: TRBV6-1
J gene: TRBJ1-4
D gene: -

CDR3 DNA: TGTGCCAGCAATGCTCTCCGTACTAGCGGAAGCACAGATACGCAGTATTTT
CDR3 protein: CASNALRTSGSTDTQYF
clone size: -
V gene: TRBV27
J gene: TRBJ2-3
D gene: TRBD2

CDR3 DNA: TGTGCCAGCAGCCGTCGTCCAGGGGGCTACCCGTACAATGAGCAGTTCTTC
CDR3 protein: CASSRRPGGYPYNEQFF
clone size: -
V gene: TRBV11-2
J gene: TRBJ2-1
D gene: TRBD1

CDR3 DNA: TGTGCCAGCAGTGAAGAGGGACAGGGATATCATGAGCAGTTCTTC
CDR3 protein: CASSEEGQGYHEQFF
clone size: -
V gene: TRBV2
J gene: TRBJ2-1
D gene: TRBD1

CDR3 DNA: TGTGCCAGCAGTCCCCAACAGGGGAATTATGGCTACACCTTC
CDR3 protein: CASSPQQGNYGYTF
clone size: -
V gene: TRBV6-1
J gene: TRBJ1-2
D gene: TRBD1

CDR3 DNA: TGTGCCAGCAGTATCCAGGGAAACACTGAAGCTTTCTTT
CDR3 protein: CASSIQGNTEAFF
clone size: -
V gene: TRBV7-6
J gene: TRBJ1-1
D gene: -

CDR3 DNA: TGTGCCAGCAGCCTTCAGCGGGGAGCAGGGGAGCAGTTCTTC
CDR3 protein: CASSLQRGAGEQFF
clone size: -
V gene: TRBV11-2
J gene: TRBJ2-1
D gene: TRBD2

CDR3 DNA: TGTGCCAGCAGCCCGACTAGCGGGGGGGCCGGTGAGCAGTTCTTC
CDR3 protein: CASSPTSGGAGEQFF
clone size: -
V gene: TRBV11-3
J gene: TRBJ2-1
D gene: TRBD2

CDR3 DNA: TGTGCCAGCAGCGTAGATCCCGGGGGCTCTGGAAACACCATATATTTT
CDR3 protein: CASSVDPGGSGNTIYF
clone size: -
V gene: TRBV9
J gene: TRBJ1-3
D gene: -

CDR3 DNA: TGTGCCAGTAGTATAGCTTGGGGGGAGGCTCAGCCCCAGCATTTT
CDR3 protein: CASSIAWGEAQPQHF
clone size: -
V gene: TRBV19
J gene: TRBJ1-5
D gene: -

CDR3 DNA: TGCGCCAGCAGCTGGGGGGACAGGGAGTGGAGCTCCTATAATTCACCCCTCCACTTT
CDR3 protein: CASSWGDREWSSYNSPLHF
clone size: -
V gene: TRBV5-1
J gene: TRBJ1-6
D gene: TRBD1

CDR3 DNA: TGTGCCAGCAGCTTAACCGGTACGCAGTATTTT
CDR3 protein: CASSLTGTQYF
clone size: -
V gene: TRBV7-9
J gene: TRBJ2-3
D gene: -

CDR3 DNA: TGTGCCAGCAGTGAATGGGGCAGGGGGAGCACTGAAGCTTTCTTT
CDR3 protein: CASSEWGRGSTEAFF
clone size: -
V gene: TRBV25-1
J gene: TRBJ1-1
D gene: TRBD1

CDR3 DNA: TGTGCCAGCAGCCCCACCGCCTTGCTAGCGGGGCACACAGATACGCAGTATTTT
CDR3 protein: CASSPTALLAGHTDTQYF
clone size: -
V gene: TRBV6-4
J gene: TRBJ2-3
D gene: TRBD2

CDR3 DNA: TGTGCCAGCAGAACGAACAGGGATGCCTACGAGCAGTACTTC
CDR3 protein: CASRTNRDAYEQYF
clone size: -
V gene: TRBV6-5
J gene: TRBJ2-7
D gene: -

CDR3 DNA: TGTGCCAGCAGCCTACTAGGGGAGGGGGTAGAGACCCAGTACTTC
CDR3 protein: CASSLLGEGVETQYF
clone size: -
V gene: TRBV6-5
J gene: TRBJ2-5
D gene: -